The source of this T cell receptor (beta chain) is a study of blood T cells in healthy people across ages. Notes on the study in general: What prevented conclusive comparison of naive and antigen-experienced cells was that PBMCs were unsorted. Long-lived donors carried more naive CD4+ cells and greater diversity than aged donors.

Alongside a J-beta primer mix, a sample-barcoded 5' primer served in a second PCR lasting about 6 to 12 cycles. Every cDNA was tagged by a template-switch adaptor with 12 random nucleotides. Via MiXCR, TCRdb re-called the 5' RACE reads, giving one row per CDR3 protein. The sample has over 950,000 distinct CDR3 sequences, just over 50% seen once. Turning to this clonotype: What it binds is unknown.

Germline V CDR1 and CDR2: SQVTM, ANQGSEA. The CDR3 has 13 amino acids. The V end was cut by 4 bases, the J end by 6 bases, with 14 bases between. The sequence was collected from a woman aged 55-70 years in good health. V usage is TRBV29-1 and J usage is TRBJ2-3; D possibly corresponds to TRBD2 (6 bases). Sequences were obtained from blood. The DNA of the CDR3 is TGCAGCGTTGTTGGCCCTGGAGGGGATACGCAGTATTTT. Protein: CSVVGPGGDTQYF.